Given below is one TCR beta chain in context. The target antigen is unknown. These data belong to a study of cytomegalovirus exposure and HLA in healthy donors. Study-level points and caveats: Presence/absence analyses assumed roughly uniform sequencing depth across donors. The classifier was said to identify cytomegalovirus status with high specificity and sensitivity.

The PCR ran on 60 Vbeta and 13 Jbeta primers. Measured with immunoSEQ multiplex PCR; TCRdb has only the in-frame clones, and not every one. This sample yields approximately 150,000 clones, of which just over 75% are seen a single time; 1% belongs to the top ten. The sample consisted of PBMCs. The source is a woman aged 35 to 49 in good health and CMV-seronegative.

CDR3 amino acids: CAGNRADDSPLHF. The CDR3 coding sequence is TGTGCCGGTAACAGGGCGGACGATTCACCCCTCCACTTT. This chain joins TRBV30 and TRBJ1-6, with D possibly being TRBD1 (6 bases). The CDR3 covers 13 residues. V lost 8 bases to trimming and J lost 8 bases, with 16 bases between them. Germline CDR1 GTSNPN, CDR2 SVGIG (reference sequence).